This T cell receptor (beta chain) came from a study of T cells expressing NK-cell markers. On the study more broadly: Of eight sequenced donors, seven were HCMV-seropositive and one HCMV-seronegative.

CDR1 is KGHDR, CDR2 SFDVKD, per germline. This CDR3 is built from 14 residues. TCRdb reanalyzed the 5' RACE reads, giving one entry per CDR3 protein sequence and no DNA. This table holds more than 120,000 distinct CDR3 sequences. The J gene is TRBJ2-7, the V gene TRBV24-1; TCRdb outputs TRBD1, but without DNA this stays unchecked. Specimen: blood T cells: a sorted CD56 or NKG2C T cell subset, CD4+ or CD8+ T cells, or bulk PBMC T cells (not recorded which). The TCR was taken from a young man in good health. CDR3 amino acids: CATSEGGDSYEQYF.